This paragraph reports one T cell receptor beta chain. Its antigen specificity is not known. No much larger clonotype is one base removed from it; base qualities were not supplied. Trimming removed 5 bases from V and 1 base from J; the gene matches leave 5 bases unexplained. From a lookup of the germline V gene, CDR1 and CDR2 are SNHLY and FYNNEI. Reading from cysteine to phenylalanine, the CDR3 counts 15 amino acids. Of all the DNA, just the CDR3 is kept, 45 bases in frame from base 1. TCRbeta CDR3 regions were amplified from genomic DNA using the immunoSEQ Assay, a bias-controlled multiplex PCR. Turning to the authors' computational methods: The number of nucleated cells in each sample was estimated by amplification of reference gene primers within the assay. To quantify the absolute abundance of each unique TCRbeta CDR3 rearrangement, sequence reads were collapsed and filtered. For each sample, productive Simpson clonality was calculated as the square root of Simpson's diversity index over productive rearrangements. TCRdb took over this immuneACCESS table, retaining in-frame rearrangements with V and J assigned. Such tables are incomplete; in checked studies, under half of the missing clones stem from an unresolved V gene, and the remainder is unexplained. Clonal size and the V and J genes are those of that table, whereas D and trimming came from the DNA. The sample data list about 160,000 clones, and 88% of these were observed just once. The top ten clones comprise 6.5% to 8.5% of the sample.

The data originate from a study of blood T cell repertoires in COVID-19 (dated by TCRdb to about 2020). In terms of the full investigation: Collaborator samples came from the United States, Italy and Spain and covered acute and convalescent phases of COVID-19. The prospective study material was composed of cDNA or gDNA derived from T cells, B-cell-depleted T cells, or PBMCs. The dataset comprised deeply sampled blood TCRbeta repertoires from subjects exposed to, actively infected with, or recovered from COVID-19. A freely available public database, intended as a resource for researchers studying the immune response to SARS-CoV-2, is where the repertoires were released. The samples were drawn from two sources: the first 160 participants of the ongoing ImmuneRACE study, and 1,000 to 1,500 subjects contributed by 6 global collaborators. The sample metadata nearly always contained a de-identified subject ID, COVID-19 status, age in years and sex. Where HLA class I and class II types were available, the types were taken from metadata supplied by the sample provider, not from assay-based typing.

The investigation overall reported the following: Clinical and demographic metadata were provided uncurated, with the amount varying by source and participant.

Participants in the prospective study were enrolled through a virtual design, were aged 18 to 89 years, and lived in about two dozen United States geographic areas. In the prospective study, participants were assigned to cohorts based on the clinical history participants reported in a screening survey and a study questionnaire. For ImmuneRACE Cohort 3, a participant was defined as recovered based on two consecutive negative NP/OP PCR tests, clearance by a healthcare professional, or resolution of symptoms. Mobile phlebotomists in the prospective study collected whole blood, serum and a nasopharyngeal or oropharyngeal swab from every participant. Prospective study participants could optionally give additional blood draws and questionnaires over an approximately two-month period. Blood samples from the prospective study were shipped frozen or at room temperature prior to DNA extraction.

The chain uses TRBV2 and TRBJ2-5; the central 9 bases match TRBD2. Sequencing was carried out using PBMCs or T cells enriched from blood (not recorded which). This receptor was identified in a woman aged 45-65 years who had recovered from COVID-19. The CDR3 sequence is CASSTSGPSQETQYF. Read as DNA, the sequence is TGTGCCAGCAGTACTAGCGGGCCATCCCAAGAGACCCAGTACTTC.